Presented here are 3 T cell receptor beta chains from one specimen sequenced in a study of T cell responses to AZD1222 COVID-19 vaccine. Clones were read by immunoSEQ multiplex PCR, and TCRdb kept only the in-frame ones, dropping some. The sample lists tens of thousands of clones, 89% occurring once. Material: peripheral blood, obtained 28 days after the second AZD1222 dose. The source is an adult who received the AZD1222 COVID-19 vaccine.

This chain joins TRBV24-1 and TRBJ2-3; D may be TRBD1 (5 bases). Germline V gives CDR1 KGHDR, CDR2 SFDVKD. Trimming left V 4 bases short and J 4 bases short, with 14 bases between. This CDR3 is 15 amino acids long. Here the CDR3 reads CATSDGYRGPDTQYF. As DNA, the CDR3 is TGTGCCACCAGTGACGGGTATAGGGGTCCAGATACGCAGTATTTT.

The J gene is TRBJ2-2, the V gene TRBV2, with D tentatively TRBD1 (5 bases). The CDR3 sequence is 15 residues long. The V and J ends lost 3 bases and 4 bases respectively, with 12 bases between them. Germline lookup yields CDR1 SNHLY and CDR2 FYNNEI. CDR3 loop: CASSDSRASTGELFF. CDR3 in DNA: TGTGCCAGCAGTGACTCCAGGGCGAGCACCGGGGAGCTGTTTTTT.

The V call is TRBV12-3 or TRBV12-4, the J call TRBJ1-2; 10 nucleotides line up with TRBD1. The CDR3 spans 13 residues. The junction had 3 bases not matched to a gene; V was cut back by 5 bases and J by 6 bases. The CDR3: CASSLGTGDGYTF. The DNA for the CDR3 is TGTGCCAGCAGTCTAGGGACAGGGGATGGCTACACCTTC.